Below are 9 T cell receptor beta chains sequenced from a single sample in a study of blood T cell repertoires in COVID-19. Libraries were prepared by immunoSEQ multiplex PCR; TCRdb keeps only in-frame clonotypes and omits some of them. The top ten hold about 25% of the sample, which has around 92,000 clones, about 82% seen once. Sequenced input: peripheral blood. These receptors were collected from a human donor in a cohort sampled during active COVID-19.

The V and J genes are TRBV12-3 or TRBV12-4 and TRBJ1-2; no firm D call. Trimming removed 7 bases from V and 8 bases from J, with 17 bases in between. The CDR3 is 13 amino acids. CDR3 nucleotide sequence: TGTGCCAGCAATTCCAACTTAGGAGGGGGCTACACCTTC. Translated, it gives CASNSNLGGGYTF.

The V gene is TRBV28, the J gene TRBJ1-3, with D possibly TRBD1 on 5 matching bases. The V gene lost 4 bases and the J gene lost 7 bases, with 20 bases spanning the gap. The CDR3 spans 16 residues. Germline loops: CDR1 MDHEN, CDR2 SYDVKM. The CDR3 nucleotides are TGTGCCAGCAGTTCTCCCTCGGGGGTGATGAGGAACACCATATATTTT. Protein: CASSSPSGVMRNTIYF.

This chain joins TRBV6-5 and TRBJ2-2, with D tentatively TRBD1 (5 bases). The CDR3 consists of 15 residues. CDR1 is MNHEY and CDR2 is SVGAGI in the germline V gene. V gave up 5 bases and J gave up 3 bases, with 13 bases separating them. The CDR3 loop is CASSRTHRDTGELFF. The CDR3 DNA reads TGTGCCAGCAGTCGGACACACCGCGACACCGGGGAGCTGTTTTTT.

The CDR3 nucleotides read TGCAGTGCTAGACAGGGTAGAGGCTACACCTTC. Its protein product is CSARQGRGYTF. The chain recombines TRBV20-1 with TRBJ1-2, with a weak D call TRBD1 (5 bases). The V end lost 2 bases, the J end lost 8 bases, and 9 bases lay between the germline ends. The CDR3 extends over 11 amino acids. Per the germline V gene, CDR1 is DFQATT and CDR2 is SNEGSKA (reference sequence).

The chain couples TRBV4-3 to TRBJ2-5, with TRBD2 matching over 13 bases. CDR3 size: 15 residues. After removal of 4 bases from V and 5 bases from J, the junction contained 4 bases not matched to a gene. Germline V gene lookup returns CDR1 LGHNA and CDR2 YSLEER. The CDR3 loop reads CASSPTSGGAETQYF. The CDR3 DNA follows: TGCGCCAGCAGCCCAACTAGCGGGGGGGCTGAGACCCAGTACTTC.

The chain recombines TRBV19 with TRBJ1-4, with a weak D call TRBD1 (6 bases). The germline CDR1 and CDR2 sequences are LNHDA and SQIVND (reference sequence). This CDR3 has 18 amino acids. Trimming took 4 bases from V and 1 from J, leaving 19 bases between them. The CDR3 DNA follows: TGTGCCAGTAGTACACCGGGGTACGCAGGGGAAACTAATGAAAAACTGTTTTTT. It encodes CASSTPGYAGETNEKLFF.

The gene calls are TRBV6-2 or TRBV6-3 and TRBJ1-1; no firm D call. The CDR3 covers 14 residues. CDR1 and CDR2 from the germline V gene are MNHEY and SVGEGT. V was cut by 5 bases and J by 3 bases, with 13 bases left in between. CDR3 residues: CASSTRTSYTEAFF. DNA of the CDR3: TGTGCCAGCAGTACTCGGACTTCCTACACTGAAGCTTTCTTT.

The CDR3 here is CSAPGTARTDTQYF. CDR3 bases: TGCAGCGCCCCTGGGACAGCACGTACCGATACGCAGTATTTT. This chain connects TRBV29-1 to TRBJ2-3, with TRBD1 matching over 7 bases. Germline CDR1 reads SQVTM; CDR2 reads ANQGSEA. This CDR3 contains 14 residues. V shed 7 bases and J 6 bases; nucleotides not matched to a gene: 13.

The V and J genes are TRBV24-1 and TRBJ1-5, with D perhaps matching TRBD1 (6 bases). Deletions cut 3 bases from V and 0 bases from J, with 11 bases between. The CDR3 has 16 amino acids. Germline V gives CDR1 KGHDR, CDR2 SFDVKD. CDR3 amino acids: CATSDRGQYSNQPQHF. The CDR3 coding sequence is TGTGCCACCAGTGATCGCGGACAGTATAGCAATCAGCCCCAGCATTTT.